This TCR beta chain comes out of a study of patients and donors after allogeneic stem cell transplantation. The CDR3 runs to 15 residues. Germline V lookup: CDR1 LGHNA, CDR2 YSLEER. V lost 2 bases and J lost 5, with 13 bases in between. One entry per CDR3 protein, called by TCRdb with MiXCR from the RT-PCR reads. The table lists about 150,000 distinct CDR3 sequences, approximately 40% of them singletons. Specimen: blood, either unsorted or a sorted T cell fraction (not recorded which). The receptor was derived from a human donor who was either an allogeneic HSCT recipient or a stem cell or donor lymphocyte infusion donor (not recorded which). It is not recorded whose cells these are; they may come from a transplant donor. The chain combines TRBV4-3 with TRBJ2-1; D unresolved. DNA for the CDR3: TGCGCCAGCAGCCAAAAAGGTCCCAGGAACAATGAGCAGTTCTTC. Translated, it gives CASSQKGPRNNEQFF.